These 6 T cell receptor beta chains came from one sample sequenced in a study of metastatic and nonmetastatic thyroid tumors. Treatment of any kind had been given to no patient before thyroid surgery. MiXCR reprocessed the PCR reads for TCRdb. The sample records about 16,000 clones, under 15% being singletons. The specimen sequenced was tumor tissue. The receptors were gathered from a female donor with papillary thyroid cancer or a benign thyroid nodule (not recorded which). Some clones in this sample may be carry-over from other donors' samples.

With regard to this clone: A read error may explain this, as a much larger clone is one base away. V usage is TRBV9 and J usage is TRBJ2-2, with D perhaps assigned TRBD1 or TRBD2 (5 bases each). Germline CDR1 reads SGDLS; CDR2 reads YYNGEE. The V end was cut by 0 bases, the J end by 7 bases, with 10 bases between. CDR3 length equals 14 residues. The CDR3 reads CASSVVGVGGELFF. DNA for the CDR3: TGTGCCAGCAGCGTAGTGGGGGTCGGCGGGGAGCTGTTTTTT.

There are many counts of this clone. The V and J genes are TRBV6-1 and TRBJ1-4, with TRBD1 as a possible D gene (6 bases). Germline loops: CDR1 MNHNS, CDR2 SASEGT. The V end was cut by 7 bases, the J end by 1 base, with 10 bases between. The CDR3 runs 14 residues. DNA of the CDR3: TGTGCCAGCATCCTCAGGGGAACTAATGAAAAACTGTTTTTT. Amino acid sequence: CASILRGTNEKLFF.

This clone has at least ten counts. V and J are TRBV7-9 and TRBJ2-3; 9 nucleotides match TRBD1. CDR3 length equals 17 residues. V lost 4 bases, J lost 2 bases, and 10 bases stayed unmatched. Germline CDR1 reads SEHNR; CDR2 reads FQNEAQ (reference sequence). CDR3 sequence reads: CASSSGEGTGPTDTQYF. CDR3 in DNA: TGTGCCAGCAGCTCGGGGGAGGGGACAGGGCCCACAGATACGCAGTATTTT.

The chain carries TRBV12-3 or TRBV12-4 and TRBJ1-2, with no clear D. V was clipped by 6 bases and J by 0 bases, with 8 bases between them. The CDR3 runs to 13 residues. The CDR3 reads CASSPAANYGYTF. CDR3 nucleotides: TGTGCCAGCAGCCCCGCCGCTAACTATGGCTACACCTTC.

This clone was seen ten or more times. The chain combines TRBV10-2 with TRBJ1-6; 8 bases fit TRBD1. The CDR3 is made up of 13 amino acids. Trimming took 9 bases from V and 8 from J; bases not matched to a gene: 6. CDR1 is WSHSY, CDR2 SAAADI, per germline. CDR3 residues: CASGDRIDSPLHF. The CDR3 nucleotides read TGCGCCAGTGGGGACAGGATAGATTCACCCCTCCACTTT.

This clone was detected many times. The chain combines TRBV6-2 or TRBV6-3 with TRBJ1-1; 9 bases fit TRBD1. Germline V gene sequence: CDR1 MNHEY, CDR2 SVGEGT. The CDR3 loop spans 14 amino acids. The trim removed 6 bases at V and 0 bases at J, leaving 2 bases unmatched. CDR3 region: CASRGQGLNTEAFF. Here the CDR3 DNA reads TGTGCCAGCAGAGGACAGGGGTTGAACACTGAAGCTTTCTTT.